The T cell receptor beta chain described here comes from a study of CD8 T cells in ankylosing spondylitis (dated by TCRdb to 2016 to 2017). Regarding the complete study: The study set out to find disease-linked TCR variants by profiling T cell receptor beta repertoires in ankylosing spondylitis patients and healthy donors. Samples of peripheral blood were taken, and for ankylosing spondylitis patients, synovial fluid was collected as well. In total, the full study cohort was made up of 108 healthy donors and 25 or so ankylosing spondylitis patients.

The research as a whole found: The disease-linked clones were reported as significantly enriched in matched synovial fluid samples from ankylosing spondylitis patients. A TCR beta motif of several highly homologous amino acid variants appeared characteristic of blood from ankylosing spondylitis patients. Some motif variants were previously reported in synovial fluid and blood of reactive arthritis patients, suggesting common disease-initiation mechanisms. A CD8+ phenotype was shown by the disease-linked clones, which were found at relatively low frequencies in peripheral blood.

V and J are truncated by 2 bases and 2 bases respectively, leaving an intervening sequence of 11 bases. CDR3 length: 14 amino acids, cysteine to phenylalanine. The CDR3 DNA has 42 bases and is translated from base 1. Per the germline V gene (reference sequence), SGHKS is the CDR1 and YYEKEE is the CDR2. These reads were obtained on an Illumina HiSeq 2500. Quantitative 5'-RACE with molecular barcodes was the method used to prepare the TCR beta libraries. The paper's processing steps were these. Disease-linked TCR variants were identified with a new computational method built on a probabilistic model of VDJ rearrangement. TCRdb handled the public reads itself, with Q25 trimming in fastp and clone calling in MiXCR, and kept productive beta chains. Rows merge per CDR3 protein into single entries with the most common DNA and genes. For this entry, the V and J calls and clone size follow TCRdb and not the study's own pipeline. The sample yields hundreds of thousands of distinct CDR3 sequences; 10% to 15% were counted once. Clones ranked in the top ten supply 0.45% to 0.6% of the sample.

The table lists this clonotype with many counts. Its antigen remains unidentified. No base-level quality is on record; no much larger clone is a single base apart. The chain couples TRBV5-5 to TRBJ2-7, with TRBD2 as a weak D call on 5 bases. Sequencing was done on a sample of blood, either unsorted or a sorted T cell fraction (not recorded which). The source is a male donor with ankylosing spondylitis. The sequenced DNA: TGTGCCAGCAGCTTTCCGGGGTCCCCCTACGAGCAGTACTTC. Translation gives CASSFPGSPYEQYF. The full variable domain, completed from the reference TRBV5-5 and TRBJ2-7 proteins outside the CDR3, reads DAGVTQSPTHLIKTRGQQVTLRCSPISGHKSVSWYQQVLGQGPQFIFQYYEKEERGRGNFPDRFSARQFPNYSSELNVNALLLGDSALYLCASSFPGSPYEQYFGPGTRLTVT.